This T cell receptor beta chain was identified during a study of vaccination and CD4 T cells after COVID-19. About the study: Two of the convalescents were Hispanic, and the group consisted of six males and four females. For post-vaccine samples, collection took place a median around 70 days after dose two, ranging from 14 to 241. Study results and caveats: In convalescent patients, 304 of 307 vaccine-specific clones were mono-reactive for SARS-CoV-2 spike.

Between the trimmed V and J ends, which lost 5 bases and 7 bases, there was a span of 17 bases. From germline, CDR1 is DFQATT and CDR2 SNEGSKA (reference sequence). The CDR3 has 13 amino acids. Of note for this clonotype: What it recognizes is unknown.

Treatment indicated: approximately 9-day PBMC culture with coronavirus spike peptide pools or control peptides (ViraFEST assay). Under the ViraFEST approach, antigen-specific T cells were expanded with peptide pools and TCRs subsequently sequenced. The Oncomine TCR Beta short-read assay sequenced DNA from cultured CD4+ T cells. One entry per CDR3 protein, called by TCRdb with MiXCR from the PCR reads. Seen here are approximately 20,000 distinct CDR3 sequences, 55% to 70% observed once, and the top ten hold approximately 8.7%. This clonotype originated in a human donor who had recovered from COVID-19. This chain connects TRBV20-1 to TRBJ1-1; D is possibly TRBD1 (5 bases). Sequenced: CD4+ T cells from blood, cultured in vitro. This CDR3 reads CSAYKGKMDEAFF. The CDR3 region has the DNA TGCAGTGCTTATAAGGGGAAGATGGATGAAGCTTTCTTT.